The present TCR beta chain was sequenced within a study of blood T cells in healthy people across ages. A note on this clonotype: Antigen unknown.

General observations from the study: Higher diversity and more naive CD4+ cells were features of long-lived donors, compared to aged donors.

Using a J-beta primer mix together with a sample-barcoded 5' primer, a second PCR was run for about 7 to 12 cycles. MiXCR, applied by TCRdb to the 5' RACE reads, yields one record per CDR3 protein. This table holds about 1.1 million distinct CDR3 sequences, roughly two fifths found once. Germline CDR1 reads KGHSH; CDR2 reads LQKENI. The V gene lost 1 base and the J gene lost 5 bases, with 9 bases spanning the gap. This CDR3 has 14 residues. This rearrangement joins TRBV18 to TRBJ2-1; no firm D call. The clonotype originates from a man between 18 and 35 years old in good health. The sequencing input was blood. The CDR3 protein is CASSPRGLHNEQFF. CDR3 DNA sequence: TGTGCCAGCTCACCACGGGGTCTCCACAATGAGCAGTTCTTC.